Sequencing of this T cell receptor (beta chain) was carried out in a study of Ad26.COV2.S vaccination and SARS-CoV-2 variants. Study as a whole: Donor got 5x10^10 or 1x10^11 viral particles of Ad26.COV2.S. Findings and limits, study-wide: Vaccine and placebo recipients had similar non-spike TCR breadth. Responses of T cells in total may have been underestimated by the TCR breadth and depth analyses. It was reported that spike-specific CD8+ and CD4+ T cell responses were substantially broad after vaccination.

A word on this clone: Its antigen is unknown.

Sequencing used immunoSEQ multiplex PCR; TCRdb keeps in-frame clones, though not all of them. The repertoire consists of roughly 450,000 clones, with over 75% occurring once and the leading ten covering 9% to 15%. Treatment denoted: approximately 18 received Ad26.COV2.S at low or high dose, single or two shots; roughly five received placebo; per-sample allocation not given. The samples date from day 63 after the first vaccine or placebo injection. V dropped 5 bases and J dropped 2 bases, with 16 bases sitting between them. In germline, CDR1 is SGHTA, CDR2 FQGNSA. CDR3 length: 16 residues. Source: peripheral blood, taken in a trial of Ad26.COV2.S vaccine versus placebo. V is TRBV7-2 and J is TRBJ1-3, with D maybe TRBD1 (6 bases). The sequence came from a person between 18 and 65 years old who received the Ad26.COV2.S COVID-19 vaccine or a placebo. In nucleotides, the CDR3 is TGTGCCAGCAGCAATCAGGGGTTTGGGGCTGGAAACACCATATATTTT. Its protein is CASSNQGFGAGNTIYF.